In this sample, the clone carrying this TCR beta chain turned up many times. As yet, its antigen is unknown. This entry belongs to a study of T cells in Graves' hyperthyroidism and ophthalmopathy. Exclusion followed for patients with uncontrolled infection, other autoimmune disease, pregnancy or lactation. Germline V gene data show CDR1 as DFQATT and CDR2 as SNEGSKA (reference sequence). V was shortened by 3 bases and J by 3 bases, with 8 bases between the two germline ends. This CDR3 comprises 12 residues. Study-wide results and limits: Researchers report that a 13 V-J model separated ophthalmopathy from stable hyperthyroidism. Blood also contained most expanded thyroid clonotypes above 0.001.

RNA transcripts were the template for amplifying TCR beta CDR3 regions. TCR CDR3 underwent first-round RT-PCR with the HTBI primer set. TCRdb ran MiXCR on the multiplex PCR reads and lists one entry per CDR3 protein. This sample yields 550,000 to 600,000 distinct CDR3 sequences, of which around 45% are seen a single time; 19% belongs to the top ten. The origin of this receptor is an adult woman with Graves' disease, either hyperthyroidism or ophthalmopathy (not recorded which). Input material: peripheral blood or thyroid tissue (not recorded which). The V gene is TRBV20-1, the J gene TRBJ2-5, with D unclear. In DNA, the CDR3 is TGCAGTGCTAGCTTCGCGGAAGAGACCCAGTACTTC. Translated: CSASFAEETQYF.